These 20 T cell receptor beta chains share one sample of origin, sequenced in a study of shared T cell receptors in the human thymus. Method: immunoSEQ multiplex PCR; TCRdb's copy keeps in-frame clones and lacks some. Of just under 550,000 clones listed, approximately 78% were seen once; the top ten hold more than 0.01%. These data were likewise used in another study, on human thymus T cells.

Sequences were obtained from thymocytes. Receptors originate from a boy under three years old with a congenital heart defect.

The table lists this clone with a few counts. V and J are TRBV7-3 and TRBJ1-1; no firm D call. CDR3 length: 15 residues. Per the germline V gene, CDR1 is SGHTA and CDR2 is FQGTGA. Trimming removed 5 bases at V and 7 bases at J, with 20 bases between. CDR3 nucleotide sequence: TGTGCCAGCAGCACCTCGGCCATCCCGGGGAGTGAAGCTTTCTTT. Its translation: CASSTSAIPGSEAFF. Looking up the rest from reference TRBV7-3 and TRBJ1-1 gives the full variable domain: GAGVSQTPSNKVTEKGKYVELRCDPISGHTALYWYRQSLGQGPEFLIYFQGTGAADDSGLPNDRFFAVRPEGSVSTLKIQRTERGDSAVYLCASSTSAIPGSEAFFGQGTRLTVV.

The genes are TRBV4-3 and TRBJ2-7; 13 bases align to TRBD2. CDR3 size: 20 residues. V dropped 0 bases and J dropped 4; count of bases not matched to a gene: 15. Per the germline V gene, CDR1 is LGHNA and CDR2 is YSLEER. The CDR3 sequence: CASSQEALYPGLAGIYEQYF. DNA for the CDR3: TGCGCCAGCAGCCAAGAAGCTCTATACCCGGGACTAGCGGGGATTTACGAGCAGTACTTC.

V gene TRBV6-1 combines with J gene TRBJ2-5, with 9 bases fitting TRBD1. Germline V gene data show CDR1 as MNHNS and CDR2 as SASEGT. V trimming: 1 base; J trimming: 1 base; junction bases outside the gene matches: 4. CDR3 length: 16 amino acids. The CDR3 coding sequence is TGTGCCAGCAGTGAAGTTACAGGGGGCGTCCAAGAGACCCAGTACTTC. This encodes CASSEVTGGVQETQYF.

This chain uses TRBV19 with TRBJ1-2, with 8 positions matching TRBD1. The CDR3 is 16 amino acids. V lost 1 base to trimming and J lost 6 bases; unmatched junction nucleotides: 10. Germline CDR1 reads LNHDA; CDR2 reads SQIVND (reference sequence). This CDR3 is CASSIGAGRGRHGYTF. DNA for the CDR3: TGTGCCAGTAGTATAGGGGCGGGCAGGGGGCGTCATGGCTACACCTTC. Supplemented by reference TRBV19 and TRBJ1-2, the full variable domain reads DGGITQSPKYLFRKEGQNVTLSCEQNLNHDAMYWYRQDPGQGLRLIYYSQIVNDFQKGDIAEGYSVSREKKESFPLTVTSAQKNPTAFYLCASSIGAGRGRHGYTFGSGTRLTVV.

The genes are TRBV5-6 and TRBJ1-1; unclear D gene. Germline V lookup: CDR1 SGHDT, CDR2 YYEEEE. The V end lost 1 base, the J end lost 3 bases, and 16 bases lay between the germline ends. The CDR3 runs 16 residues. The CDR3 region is CASSLRTRVGYTEAFF. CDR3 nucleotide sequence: TGTGCCAGCAGCTTGCGGACGAGGGTTGGGTACACTGAAGCTTTCTTT.

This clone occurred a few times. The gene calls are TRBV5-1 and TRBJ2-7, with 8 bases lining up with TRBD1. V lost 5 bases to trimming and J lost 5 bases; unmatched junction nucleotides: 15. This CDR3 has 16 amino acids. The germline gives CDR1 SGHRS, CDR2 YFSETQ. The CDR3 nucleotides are TGCGCCAGCAGTCCGAGCCCCTGGCAGGGGGCGGACGAGCAGTACTTC. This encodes CASSPSPWQGADEQYF.

The CDR3 DNA reads as TGTGCCGCACAGGGGGCGGGGTATGGCTACACCTTC. Encoded protein: CAAQGAGYGYTF. The chain carries TRBV19 and TRBJ1-2, with 9 bases fitting TRBD1. This CDR3 comprises 12 residues. Germline V gives CDR1 LNHDA, CDR2 SQIVND (reference sequence). V lost 11 bases, J lost 5 bases, and 6 bases stayed unmatched.

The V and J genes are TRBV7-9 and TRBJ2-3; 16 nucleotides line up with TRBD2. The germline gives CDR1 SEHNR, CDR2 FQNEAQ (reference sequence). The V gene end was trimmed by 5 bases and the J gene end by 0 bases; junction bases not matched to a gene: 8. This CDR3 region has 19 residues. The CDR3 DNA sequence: TGTGCCAGCAGCCAGACCGGGACTAGCGGGAGGGGGAGCACAGATACGCAGTATTTT. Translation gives CASSQTGTSGRGSTDTQYF.

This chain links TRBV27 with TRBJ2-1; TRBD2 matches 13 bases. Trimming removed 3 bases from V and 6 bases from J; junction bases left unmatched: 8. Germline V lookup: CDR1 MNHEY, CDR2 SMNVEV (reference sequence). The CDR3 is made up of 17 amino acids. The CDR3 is CASSFLPGLAGPNEQFF. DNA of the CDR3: TGTGCCAGCAGTTTTCTTCCGGGACTAGCGGGACCCAATGAGCAGTTCTTC.

The CDR3 DNA sequence: TGTGCCAGCAGCGCTACTAGCGGGAGGGCCGGCCCCTACGAGCAGTACTTC. It codes for CASSATSGRAGPYEQYF. The chain combines TRBV7-8 with TRBJ2-7, with TRBD2 matching 13 bases. Germline V CDR1 and CDR2: SGHVS, FQNEAQ. This CDR3 spans 17 amino acids. V lost 5 bases, J lost 2 bases, and 9 bases stayed unmatched.

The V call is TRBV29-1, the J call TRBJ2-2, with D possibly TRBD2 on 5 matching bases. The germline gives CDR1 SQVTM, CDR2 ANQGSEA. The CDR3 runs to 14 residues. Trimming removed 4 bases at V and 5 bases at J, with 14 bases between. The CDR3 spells CSVGGRGETGELFF. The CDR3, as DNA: TGCAGCGTTGGAGGGCGAGGAGAGACCGGGGAGCTGTTTTTT.

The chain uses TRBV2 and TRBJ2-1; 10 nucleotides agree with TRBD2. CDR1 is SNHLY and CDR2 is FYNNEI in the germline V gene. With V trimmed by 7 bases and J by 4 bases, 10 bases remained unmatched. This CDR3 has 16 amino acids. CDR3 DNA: TGTGCCAGCATCGTCGCTAGCGGGAGAGAATACAATGAGCAGTTCTTC. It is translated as CASIVASGREYNEQFF.

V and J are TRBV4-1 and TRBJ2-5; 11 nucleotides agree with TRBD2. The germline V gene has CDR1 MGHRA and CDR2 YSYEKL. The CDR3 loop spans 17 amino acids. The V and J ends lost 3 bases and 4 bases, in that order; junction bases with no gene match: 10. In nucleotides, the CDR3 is TGCGCCAGCAGCCAGGGTAGCGGGAGGGCCCTCAGAGAGACCCAGTACTTC. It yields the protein CASSQGSGRALRETQYF.

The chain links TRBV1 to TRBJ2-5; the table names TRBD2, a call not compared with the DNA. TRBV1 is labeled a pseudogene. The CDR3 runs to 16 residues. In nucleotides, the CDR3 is TGCACCAGCAGCCAAGTGGGCGGGAGGGAAGGGGAGACCCAGTACTTC. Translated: CTSSQVGGREGETQYF.

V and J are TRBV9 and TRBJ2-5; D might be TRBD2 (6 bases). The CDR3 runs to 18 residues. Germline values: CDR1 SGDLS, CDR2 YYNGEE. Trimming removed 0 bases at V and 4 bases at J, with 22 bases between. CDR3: CASSVGSWHGSKRETQYF. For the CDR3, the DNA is TGTGCCAGCAGCGTAGGGAGTTGGCACGGGAGTAAAAGAGAGACCCAGTACTTC.

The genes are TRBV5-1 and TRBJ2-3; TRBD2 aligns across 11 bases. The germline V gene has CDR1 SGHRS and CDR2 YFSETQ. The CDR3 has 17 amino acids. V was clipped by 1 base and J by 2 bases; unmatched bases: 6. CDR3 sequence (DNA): TGCGCCAGCAGCTTGTTCCTAGCGGGGGGACACACAGATACGCAGTATTTT. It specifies CASSLFLAGGHTDTQYF.

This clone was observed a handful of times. The CDR3 sequence: CASSSTGGGAAFF. CDR3 coding DNA: TGCGCCAGCAGCTCCACAGGGGGTGGGGCAGCTTTCTTT. The genes are TRBV5-1 and TRBJ1-1, with 8 nucleotides matching TRBD1. CDR1 is SGHRS, CDR2 YFSETQ, per germline. V lost 3 bases and J lost 10; bases outside the gene matches: 8. The CDR3 consists of 13 residues.

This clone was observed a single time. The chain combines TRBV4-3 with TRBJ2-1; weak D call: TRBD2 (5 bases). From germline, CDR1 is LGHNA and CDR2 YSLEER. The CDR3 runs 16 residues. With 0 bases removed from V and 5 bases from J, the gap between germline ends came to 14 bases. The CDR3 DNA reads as TGCGCCAGCAGCCAAGATTTTAGGACTTATAACAATGAGCAGTTCTTC. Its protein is CASSQDFRTYNNEQFF.

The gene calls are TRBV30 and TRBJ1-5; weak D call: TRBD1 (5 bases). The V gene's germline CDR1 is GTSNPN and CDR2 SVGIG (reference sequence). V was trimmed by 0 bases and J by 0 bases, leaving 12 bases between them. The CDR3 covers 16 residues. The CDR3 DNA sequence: TGTGCCTGGAGTGTATGGGCAGGGAATAGCAATCAGCCCCAGCATTTT. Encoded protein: CAWSVWAGNSNQPQHF.

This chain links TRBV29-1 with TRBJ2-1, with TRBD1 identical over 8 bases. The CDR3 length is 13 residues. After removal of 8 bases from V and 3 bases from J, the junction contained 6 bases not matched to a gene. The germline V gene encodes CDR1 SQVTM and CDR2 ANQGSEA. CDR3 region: CSLLTGDYNEQFF. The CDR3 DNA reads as TGCAGCTTACTGACAGGGGACTACAATGAGCAGTTCTTC.